One and the same sample provided the 4 T cell receptor beta chains below, sequenced in a study of post-analysis software for immune sequencing data. For these TCRs, the target antigens are not known. cDNA libraries of TCR beta carried unique molecular identifiers. TCRdb analysed the PCR reads with MiXCR anew, one entry per CDR3 protein. The sample yields 350,000 to 450,000 distinct CDR3 sequences, roughly 36% seen once. Broader study findings: Elevated frequency relative to controls characterized four to six TRBV segments in patients, TRBV5-6, TRBV5-1 and TRBV20-1 among them.

Sequences were obtained from blood. Receptors originate from a girl aged 10-17 years with multiple sclerosis.

This clonotype came up once. This sequence joins TRBV7-2 and TRBJ2-1; 11 bases line up with TRBD2. There are 17 residues in the CDR3. V dropped 3 bases and J dropped 1; count of bases not matched to a gene: 5. Germline V gives CDR1 SGHTA, CDR2 FQGNSA. CDR3 loop: CASSLRLAGGSYNEQFF. The CDR3 DNA sequence: TGTGCCAGCAGCTTGAGGCTAGCGGGGGGATCCTACAATGAGCAGTTCTTC. Filled out from reference TRBV7-2 and TRBJ2-1, the complete variable domain reads GAGVSQSPSNKVTEKGKDVELRCDPISGHTALYWYRQSLGQGLEFLIYFQGNSAPDKSGLPSDRFSAERTGGSVSTLTIQRTQQEDSAVYLCASSLRLAGGSYNEQFFGPGTRLTVL.

V is TRBV10-3 and J is TRBJ2-1; D remains ambiguous. V was clipped by 2 bases and J by 6 bases, with 8 bases between them. Germline V gives CDR1 ENHRY, CDR2 SYGVKD. The CDR3 has 13 amino acids. CDR3 DNA sequence: TGTGCCATCAGTGAGAGAGAATCCAATGAGCAGTTCTTC. Translation: CAISERESNEQFF.

This chain connects TRBV20-1 to TRBJ1-5; D perhaps matches TRBD1 (6 bases). The CDR3 runs to 14 residues. Trimming took 1 base from V and 5 from J, leaving 12 bases between them. Germline V gene lookup returns CDR1 DFQATT and CDR2 SNEGSKA (reference sequence). CDR3 sequence reads: CSARANRAYQPQHF. The CDR3 DNA follows: TGCAGTGCTAGAGCTAACAGGGCCTATCAGCCCCAGCATTTT.

In its sample, this clonotype was seen a few times. This chain uses TRBV12-5 with TRBJ1-5; D unclear. V shed 1 base and J shed 7 bases, with 8 bases lying between them. From germline, CDR1 is LGHNT and CDR2 FRNRAP. The CDR3 totals 13 residues. CDR3 sequence (DNA): TGTGCTAGTGGTTTGGGGTCCTGGCAGCCCCAGCATTTT. This gives the protein CASGLGSWQPQHF. Full variable domain (remainder filled in from reference TRBV12-5 and TRBJ1-5): DARVTQTPRHKVTEMGQEVTMRCQPILGHNTVFWYRQTMMQGLELLAYFRNRAPLDDSGMPKDRFSAEMPDATLATLKIQPSEPRDSAVYFCASGLGSWQPQHFGDGTRLSIL.